A single sample gave rise to the 3 T cell receptor beta chains below, sequenced in a study of blood T cells in healthy people across ages. Through a sample-barcoded 5' primer and a J-beta primer mix, a second PCR was run for roughly 7 to 11 cycles. TCRdb re-analysed the 5' RACE reads in MiXCR, keeping a single row per CDR3 protein. The data contain 780,000 or so distinct CDR3 sequences, around 25% of them singletons. The data were also submitted as part of a second study, on T cells of mothers and their children.

Material for sequencing was blood. Receptors were obtained from a boy between 10 and 17 years old in good health.

The chain is built from TRBV20-1 and TRBJ1-1; unclear D gene. This CDR3 is 14 amino acids long. V lost 1 base to trimming and J lost 3 bases, with 12 bases between them. Germline CDR1 is DFQATT and CDR2 is SNEGSKA (reference sequence). CDR3 bases: TGCAGTGCTAGAGGAATGAGGGCGGACACTGAAGCTTTCTTT. It codes for CSARGMRADTEAFF.

The chain links TRBV12-3 or TRBV12-4 to TRBJ1-6; D is unclear. Trimming took off 3 bases at V and 9 bases at J, with 6 bases between the two ends. The CDR3 is 12 residues long. The CDR3 DNA is TGTGCCAGCAGTTTCTCAGCTTCACCCCTCCACTTT. Protein sequence: CASSFSASPLHF.

V usage is TRBV7-9 and J usage is TRBJ2-2; no clear D gene. Trimming took 1 base from V and 4 from J, leaving 7 bases between them. The CDR3 contains 14 residues. The germline gives CDR1 SEHNR, CDR2 FQNEAQ (reference sequence). The CDR3 nucleotides are TGTGCCAGCAGCTTAGGGGCAGTCACCGGGGAGCTGTTTTTT. Translation: CASSLGAVTGELFF.